Listed here is a single T cell receptor (beta chain). J lost 7 bases, V lost 6 bases, and 3 bases had no gene match. Germline V gene data show CDR1 as LGHNT and CDR2 as FRNRAP. The length of the CDR3 is 12 residues. Clones were read by immunoSEQ multiplex PCR, and TCRdb kept only the in-frame ones, dropping some. The data show some 140,000 clones, about 78% seen once. This sample stems from a study of blood T cell repertoires in COVID-19. Overall study: From T cells, B-cell-depleted T cells, or PBMCs came the material, which was cDNA or gDNA.

The sequenced material came from peripheral blood. This chain uses TRBV12-5 with TRBJ2-5, with 9 bases fitting TRBD1. This clonotype originated in a man in his fifties or sixties who had recovered from COVID-19. The CDR3 is CASGQGAGTQYF. The DNA for the CDR3 is TGTGCTAGTGGACAGGGGGCCGGGACCCAGTACTTC.